This T cell receptor beta chain stems from a study of blood T cell repertoires in COVID-19. On the study more broadly: From the United States, Italy and Spain came samples of acute and convalescent COVID-19. Sources were T cells, B-cell-depleted T cells, or PBMCs; the material itself was cDNA or gDNA.

This CDR3 has 15 residues. Germline values: CDR1 SGHRS, CDR2 YFSETQ. Trimming pared 0 bases from V and 6 bases from J, leaving 13 bases between. Authors' processing steps: Estimation of nucleated cell counts relied on the amplification of reference gene primers. Sequencing was performed with immunoSEQ multiplex PCR; in TCRdb, only in-frame clones are kept and a portion is missing. V, J and clone size are those of that table, while D and trimming were read from the DNA. The repertoire holds about 130,000 clones, with more than 70% as singletons. The sequencing sample was made of peripheral blood. The TCR was taken from a human donor in a cohort sampled during active COVID-19. V usage is TRBV5-1 and J usage is TRBJ2-1; no clear D. The CDR3 DNA is TGCGCCAGCAGCTTGGTTTTTACGAGATCCAATGAGCAGTTCTTC. Residues: CASSLVFTRSNEQFF. The entire variable domain, with the rest obtained from reference TRBV5-1 and TRBJ2-1, is as follows: KAGVTQTPRYLIKTRGQQVTLSCSPISGHRSVSWYQQTPGQGLQFLFEYFSETQRNKGNFPGRFSGRQFSNSRSEMNVSTLELGDSALYLCASSLVFTRSNEQFFGPGTRLTVL.